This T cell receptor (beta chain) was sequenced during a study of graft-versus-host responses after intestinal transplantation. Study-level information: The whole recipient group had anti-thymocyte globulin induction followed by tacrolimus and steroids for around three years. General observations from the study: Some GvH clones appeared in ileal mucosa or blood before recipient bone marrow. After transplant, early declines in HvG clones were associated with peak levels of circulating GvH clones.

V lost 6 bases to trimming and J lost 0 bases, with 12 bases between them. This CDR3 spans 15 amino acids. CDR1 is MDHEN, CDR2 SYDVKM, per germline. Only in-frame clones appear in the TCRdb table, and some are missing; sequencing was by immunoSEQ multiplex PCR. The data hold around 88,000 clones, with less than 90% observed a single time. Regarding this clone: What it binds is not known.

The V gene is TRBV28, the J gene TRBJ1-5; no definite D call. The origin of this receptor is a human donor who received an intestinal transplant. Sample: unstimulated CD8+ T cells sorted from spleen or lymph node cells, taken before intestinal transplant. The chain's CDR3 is CASSKREFSNQPQHF. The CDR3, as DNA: TGTGCCAGCAGCAAGAGGGAGTTTAGCAATCAGCCCCAGCATTTT.